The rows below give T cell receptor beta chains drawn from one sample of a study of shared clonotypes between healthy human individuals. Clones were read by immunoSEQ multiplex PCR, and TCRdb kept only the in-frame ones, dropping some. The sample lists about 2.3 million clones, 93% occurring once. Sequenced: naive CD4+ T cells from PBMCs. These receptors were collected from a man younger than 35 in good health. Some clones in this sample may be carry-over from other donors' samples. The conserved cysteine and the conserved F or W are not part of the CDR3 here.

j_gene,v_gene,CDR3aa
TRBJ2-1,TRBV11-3,ASSLDGWMASGRGREQF
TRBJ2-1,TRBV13,ASSPKGPARGYEQF
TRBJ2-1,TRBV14,ASSQPSLAGVRNEQF
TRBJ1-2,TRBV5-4,ASSTKTGGHYGYT
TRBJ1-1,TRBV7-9,ASSLGTPRGNTEAF
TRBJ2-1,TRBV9,ASSGANEQF
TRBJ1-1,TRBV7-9,ASSQGRSNTEAF
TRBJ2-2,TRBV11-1,ASREGGRGSAGELF
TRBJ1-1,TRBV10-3,AISGQGDTEAF
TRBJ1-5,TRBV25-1,ASSGAGFSGQPQH
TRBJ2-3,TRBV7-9,ASSSPGTAPLTTDTQY
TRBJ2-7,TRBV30,AAKTGTLSYEQY
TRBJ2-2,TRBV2,ASSARLVNTGELF
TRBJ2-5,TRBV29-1,SATSGSRGETQY
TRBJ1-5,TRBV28,ASSLRQNNQPQH
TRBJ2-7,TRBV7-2,ASSLGTSRSDEQY
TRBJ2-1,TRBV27,ASRYTRRAYNEQF
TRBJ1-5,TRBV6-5,ASSKQLPDNQPQH
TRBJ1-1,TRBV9,ASSVGSGGTEAF
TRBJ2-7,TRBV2,ASSGQGYEQY
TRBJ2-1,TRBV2,ASRGTSASYNEQF
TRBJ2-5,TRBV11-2,ASTPPGTGGRGTQY
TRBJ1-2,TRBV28,ASSSLTGLHGYT
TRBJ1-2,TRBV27,ASSSTGTNYGYT
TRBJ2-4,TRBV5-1,ASSLVGPGGKNIQY
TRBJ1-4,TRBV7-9,ASSLNRRPNEKLF
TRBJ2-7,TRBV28,ASSRPRDSSPEQY
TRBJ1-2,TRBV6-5,ASSYSRGIDGYT
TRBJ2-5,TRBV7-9,ASSTSGETQY